This TCR beta chain came from a study of graft-versus-host responses after intestinal transplantation. Turning to the study itself: Tacrolimus and steroids were given for two to four years to all recipients after anti-thymocyte globulin induction.

This clone was detected a few times. Its specificity is unknown. Findings of the study overall: There was an association between peak levels of circulating GvH clones and early post-transplant HvG declines.

Processing released intraepithelial and lamina propria lymphocytes from the graft tissue. Sequencing used immunoSEQ multiplex PCR; TCRdb keeps in-frame clones, though not all of them. The sample shows approximately 37,000 clones, 87% of them seen only once. Trimming removed 2 bases from V and 3 bases from J, with 8 bases in between. The CDR3 extends over 13 amino acids. Per germline, CDR1 MNHNY and CDR2 SVGAGI (reference sequence). This specimen consisted of ileum tissue, obtained about 200 days after intestinal transplant. The V and J genes are TRBV6-6 and TRBJ2-7, with D tentatively TRBD2 (6 bases). This TCR was sampled from a human patient who received an intestinal transplant, so some T cells may come from the graft donor. This CDR3 is CASSYGTLYEQYF. The CDR3 DNA is TGTGCCAGCAGTTACGGGACTCTCTACGAGCAGTACTTC.